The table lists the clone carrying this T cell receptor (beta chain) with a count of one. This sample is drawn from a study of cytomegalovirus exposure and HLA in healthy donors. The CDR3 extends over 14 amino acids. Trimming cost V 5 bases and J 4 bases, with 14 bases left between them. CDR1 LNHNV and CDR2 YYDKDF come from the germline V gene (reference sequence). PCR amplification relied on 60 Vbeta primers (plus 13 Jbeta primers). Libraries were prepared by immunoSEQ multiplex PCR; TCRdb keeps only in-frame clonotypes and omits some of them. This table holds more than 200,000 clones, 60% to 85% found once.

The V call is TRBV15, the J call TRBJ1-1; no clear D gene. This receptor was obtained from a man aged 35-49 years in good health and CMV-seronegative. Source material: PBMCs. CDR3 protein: CATSPLITGTEAFF. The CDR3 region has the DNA TGTGCCACCAGCCCCCTAATAACGGGCACTGAAGCTTTCTTT. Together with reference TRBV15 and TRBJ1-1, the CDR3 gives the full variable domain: DAMVIQNPRYQVTQFGKPVTLSCSQTLNHNVMYWYQQKSSQAPKLLFHYYDKDFNNEADTPDNFQSRRPNTSFCFLDIRSPGLGDTAMYLCATSPLITGTEAFFGQGTRLTVV.